What follows is one TCR beta chain and its context. Its antigen is unidentified. Germline V CDR1 and CDR2: SGHVS, FNYEAQ. The germline V and J ends were trimmed by 1 base and 0 bases, with 7 bases remaining between them. This CDR3 has 15 residues. CD4+ T cells that had been cultured provided DNA sequenced with the Oncomine TCR Beta short-read assay. Genomic DNA was drawn out of CD4+ T cells grown in culture. TCRdb independently ran MiXCR on the PCR reads; one entry per CDR3 protein. The sample gives around 18,000 distinct CDR3 sequences, approximately 57% of which show up once; over 8% is in the top ten. Treatment given: roughly ten-day PBMC culture with coronavirus spike peptide pools or control peptides (ViraFEST assay). This record comes from a study of vaccination and CD4 T cells after COVID-19.

The rearrangement links TRBV7-6 to TRBJ1-5; no firm D call. The sample consisted of CD4+ T cells from blood, cultured in vitro. This clonotype was sampled from a human donor who had recovered from COVID-19. The chain's CDR3 is CASSLGPDSNQPQHF. The DNA of the CDR3 is TGTGCCAGCAGCTTAGGCCCTGATAGCAATCAGCCCCAGCATTTT.